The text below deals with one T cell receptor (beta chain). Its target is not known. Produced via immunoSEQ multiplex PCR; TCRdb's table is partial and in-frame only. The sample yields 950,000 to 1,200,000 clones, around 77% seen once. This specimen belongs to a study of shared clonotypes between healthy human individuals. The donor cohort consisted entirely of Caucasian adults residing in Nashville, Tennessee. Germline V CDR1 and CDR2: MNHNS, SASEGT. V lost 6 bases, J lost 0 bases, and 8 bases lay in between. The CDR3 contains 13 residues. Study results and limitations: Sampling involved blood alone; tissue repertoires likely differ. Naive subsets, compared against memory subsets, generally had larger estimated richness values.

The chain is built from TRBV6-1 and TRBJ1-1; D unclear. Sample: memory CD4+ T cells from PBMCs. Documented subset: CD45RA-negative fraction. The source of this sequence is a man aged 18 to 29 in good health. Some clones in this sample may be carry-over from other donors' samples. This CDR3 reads CASRRALNTEAFF. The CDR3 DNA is TGTGCCAGCAGGCGGGCGTTGAACACTGAAGCTTTCTTT.